This entry is about one T cell receptor beta chain. Antigen: not known. Trimming shortened V by 2 bases and J by 7 bases, and 9 bases separated the two germline ends. The germline V gene encodes CDR1 MNHEY and CDR2 SMNVEV (reference sequence). CDR3 size: 13 residues. The data were taken from a study of cytomegalovirus exposure and HLA in healthy donors. Study-wide findings and caveats: Some V segments, TRBV6-2 and TRBV6-3 among them, were indistinguishable and were therefore excluded.

PCR primers comprised 60 Vbeta and 13 Jbeta primers. Sequencing used immunoSEQ multiplex PCR; TCRdb keeps in-frame clones, though not all of them. The table shows 35,000 to 45,000 clones, with 82% occurring only once. Source material: PBMCs. The sequence was collected from a woman between 18 and 30 years old in good health and CMV-seropositive. This sequence joins TRBV27 and TRBJ2-1, with D perhaps TRBD2 (5 bases). This CDR3 reads CASSLTKRNEQFF. CDR3 coding DNA: TGTGCCAGCAGTTTAACCAAGCGGAATGAGCAGTTCTTC.